The 20 T cell receptor beta chains below come from one sample, sequenced in a study of T cell responses to AZD1222 COVID-19 vaccine. TCRdb's copy holds only in-frame clones and misses some; the assay was immunoSEQ multiplex PCR. Of over 150,000 clones in the sample, 90% are singletons; the top ten hold about 2.6%. The input for sequencing was peripheral blood, taken on day 0 of AZD1222 vaccination. These receptor sequences come from an adult in good health.

Here the CDR3 reads CASSLDVIGYTF. The CDR3, as DNA: TGTGCCAGCAGCTTAGATGTCATTGGCTACACCTTC. The genes are TRBV5-4 and TRBJ1-2; D unresolved. This CDR3 is 12 amino acids long. V lost 2 bases to trimming and J lost 7 bases, with 9 bases between them. Germline lookup yields CDR1 SGHNT and CDR2 YYREEE (reference sequence).

The CDR3 bases are TGTGCCAGCAGCTTAGATGGGCGGGGGCGCCGGAACACTGAAGCTTTCTTT. Translating it yields CASSLDGRGRRNTEAFF. J is TRBJ1-1 and V is TRBV11-2; the D gene is possibly TRBD1 (6 bases). Looked up from germline, CDR1 is SGHAT and CDR2 is FQNNGV. The V and J ends lost 0 bases and 1 base respectively, with 15 bases between them. The CDR3 is 17 amino acids.

The V and J genes are TRBV6-4 and TRBJ2-3, with D possibly matching TRBD1 (5 bases). Germline V gene lookup returns CDR1 MRHNA and CDR2 SNTAGT. Trimming left V 0 bases short and J 0 bases short, with 13 bases between. The length of the CDR3 is 17 residues. CDR3 sequence reads: CASSDSPTEYSTDTQYF. CDR3 sequence (DNA): TGTGCCAGCAGTGACTCGCCGACAGAATACAGCACAGATACGCAGTATTTT.

This clone was observed once. The rearrangement joins TRBV15 to TRBJ2-2; D is possibly TRBD2 (8 bases). V was pared by 8 bases and J by 5 bases, with 15 bases between. This CDR3 has 14 amino acids. The V gene's germline CDR1 is LNHNV and CDR2 YYDKDF (reference sequence). The CDR3 spells CATREGAITGELFF. Here the CDR3 DNA reads TGTGCCACCCGGGAGGGGGCTATAACCGGGGAGCTGTTTTTT.

The chain carries TRBV6-5 and TRBJ1-1; D call uncertain. Looked up from germline, CDR1 is MNHEY and CDR2 is SVGAGI. CDR3 length equals 15 residues. The ends were cut back, 0 bases at V and 0 bases at J, with 8 bases in the middle. The CDR3 loop is CASSYSDLMNTEAFF. The CDR3 DNA sequence: TGTGCCAGCAGTTACTCCGATCTTATGAACACTGAAGCTTTCTTT.

The rearrangement joins TRBV6-5 to TRBJ1-5, with D perhaps TRBD1 (6 bases). CDR1 MNHEY and CDR2 SVGAGI come from the germline V gene. V was trimmed by 0 bases and J by 2 bases, leaving 8 bases between them. The CDR3 totals 15 residues. CDR3 in DNA: TGTGCCAGCAGTTACTCGAGGACAGGCAATCAGCCCCAGCATTTT. Translated, it gives CASSYSRTGNQPQHF.

The gene calls are TRBV5-1 and TRBJ2-7, with a tentative D call TRBD2 (5 bases). Germline CDR1 and CDR2: SGHRS and YFSETQ. The CDR3 covers 14 residues. The V end was cut by 1 base, the J end by 6 bases, with 14 bases between. The CDR3 loop reads CASSLYRGEAEQYF. DNA of the CDR3: TGCGCCAGCAGCTTGTATCGGGGTGAGGCCGAGCAGTACTTC.

The rearrangement uses TRBV5-6 and TRBJ1-3, with D maybe TRBD1 (5 bases). The germline CDR1 and CDR2 sequences are SGHDT and YYEEEE. This CDR3 has 15 residues. V lost 5 bases and J 0 bases, leaving 12 bases between the germline ends. The DNA of the CDR3 is TGTGCCAGCAGGTCTCTAGGGGTCTCTGGAAACACCATATATTTT. Translation: CASRSLGVSGNTIYF.

This clone was detected only once. The rearrangement joins TRBV5-5 to TRBJ2-7; tentative D call: TRBD2 (5 bases). The ends were cut back, 5 bases at V and 4 bases at J, with 22 bases in the middle. This CDR3 is built from 16 residues. Germline CDR1 reads SGHKS; CDR2 reads YYEKEE (reference sequence). The CDR3 DNA follows: TGTGCCAGCAGTTCCCAATTGGTCGTTCGGGGATACGAGCAGTACTTC. It encodes CASSSQLVVRGYEQYF.

This chain links TRBV29-1 with TRBJ1-2, with D possibly TRBD1 on 6 matching bases. Germline-derived CDR1 and CDR2 are SQVTM and ANQGSEA. The CDR3 covers 11 residues. The V end lost 6 bases, the J end lost 8 bases, and 13 bases lay between the germline ends. DNA of the CDR3: TGCAGCGTGTCCTACAGGGAGGGCTACACCTTC. The encoded protein is CSVSYREGYTF.

The chain couples TRBV6-1 to TRBJ1-3; TRBD1 might be the D (5 bases). The V gene lost 2 bases and the J gene lost 4 bases, with 12 bases spanning the gap. This CDR3 is built from 15 residues. Germline assignment: CDR1 MNHNS and CDR2 SASEGT. CDR3 sequence (DNA): TGTGCCAGCAGTGAAAAATTAGGGACCGGAAACACCATATATTTT. Encoded protein: CASSEKLGTGNTIYF.

This clone was recorded only once. The rearrangement uses TRBV5-1 and TRBJ1-1, with 8 nucleotides matching TRBD1. This CDR3 region has 14 residues. The germline gives CDR1 SGHRS, CDR2 YFSETQ. V trimming: 3 bases; J trimming: 0 bases; junction bases outside the gene matches: 1. CDR3 in DNA: TGCGCCAGCAGCTCGGGACAGGTGAACACTGAAGCTTTCTTT. Its protein is CASSSGQVNTEAFF.

The chain uses TRBV7-6 and TRBJ2-3; 10 bases agree with TRBD2. V gave up 1 base and J gave up 3 bases; unmatched junction bases: 7. Germline-derived CDR1 and CDR2 are SGHVS and FNYEAQ. The length of the CDR3 is 17 residues. CDR3 sequence (DNA): TGTGCCAGCAGCTTAGGGGGAGGGACTAGCGTAACAGATACGCAGTATTTT. It encodes CASSLGGGTSVTDTQYF. Based on the CDR3 plus reference TRBV7-6 and TRBJ2-3, the full variable domain is GAGVSQSPRYKVTKRGQDVALRCDPISGHVSLYWYRQALGQGPEFLTYFNYEAQQDKSGLPNDRFSAERPEGSISTLTIQRTEQRDSAMYRCASSLGGGTSVTDTQYFGPGTRLTVL.

The chain joins TRBV5-1 to TRBJ2-3; D not certain. Trimming left V 0 bases short and J 4 bases short, with 9 bases between. In germline, CDR1 is SGHRS, CDR2 YFSETQ. CDR3 size: 14 residues. Written as DNA, the CDR3 is TGCGCCAGCAGCTTGGAACGGGTGGCAGATACGCAGTATTTT. This sequence encodes CASSLERVADTQYF.

The CDR3 reads CASSSSSRFRTNTGELFF. CDR3 sequence (DNA): TGTGCCAGCAGCTCGTCATCTAGGTTCCGCACGAACACCGGGGAGCTGTTTTTT. The chain is built from TRBV5-5 and TRBJ2-2; D is ambiguous. The V gene's germline CDR1 is SGHKS and CDR2 YYEKEE (reference sequence). The V end was cut by 3 bases, the J end by 0 bases, with 18 bases between. The CDR3 extends over 18 amino acids.

The chain couples TRBV3-1 (or the pseudogene TRBV3-2) to TRBJ1-1, with a tentative D call TRBD1 (5 bases). CDR1 and CDR2 (germline): LGHDT, YNNKEL (reference sequence). V gave up 6 bases and J gave up 1 base, with 12 bases separating them. The CDR3 is 14 residues long. The CDR3 loop reads CASRHIGGNTEAFF. In DNA, the CDR3 is TGTGCCAGCAGACATATTGGGGGGAACACTGAAGCTTTCTTT.

The J gene is TRBJ1-1, the V gene TRBV11-2; no reliable D call. Germline CDR1 SGHAT, CDR2 FQNNGV. The CDR3 consists of 14 residues. V lost 5 bases, J lost 1 base, and 11 bases lay in between. CDR3 DNA: TGTGCCAGCAGCCCTCGACGGGAGAACACTGAAGCTTTCTTT. The encoded protein is CASSPRRENTEAFF.

The gene calls are TRBV13 and TRBJ1-1; D perhaps matches TRBD1 (6 bases). Germline CDR1 reads PRHDT; CDR2 reads FYEKMQ (reference sequence). The V end was cut by 5 bases, the J end by 0 bases, with 22 bases between. This CDR3 region has 18 residues. The CDR3 protein is CASSGVQGPFYLNTEAFF. As DNA, the CDR3 is TGTGCCAGCAGCGGAGTACAGGGACCCTTTTATTTGAACACTGAAGCTTTCTTT.

Only one count was recorded for this clone. This chain uses TRBV12-3 or TRBV12-4 with TRBJ1-2; D is unclear. The CDR3 consists of 12 residues. Trimming stripped 4 bases from V and 4 bases from J, with 7 bases between. The CDR3 bases are TGTGCCAGCAGTTCGGTCAGCTATGGCTACACCTTC. It specifies CASSSVSYGYTF.

The chain has TRBV7-2 and TRBJ1-2, with unresolved D. CDR1 and CDR2 (germline): SGHTA, FQGNSA. The V end was cut by 1 base, the J end by 0 bases, with 9 bases between. There are 15 residues in the CDR3. The CDR3 reads CASSLVAETNYGYTF. In nucleotides, the CDR3 is TGTGCCAGCAGCTTAGTGGCAGAGACTAACTATGGCTACACCTTC.